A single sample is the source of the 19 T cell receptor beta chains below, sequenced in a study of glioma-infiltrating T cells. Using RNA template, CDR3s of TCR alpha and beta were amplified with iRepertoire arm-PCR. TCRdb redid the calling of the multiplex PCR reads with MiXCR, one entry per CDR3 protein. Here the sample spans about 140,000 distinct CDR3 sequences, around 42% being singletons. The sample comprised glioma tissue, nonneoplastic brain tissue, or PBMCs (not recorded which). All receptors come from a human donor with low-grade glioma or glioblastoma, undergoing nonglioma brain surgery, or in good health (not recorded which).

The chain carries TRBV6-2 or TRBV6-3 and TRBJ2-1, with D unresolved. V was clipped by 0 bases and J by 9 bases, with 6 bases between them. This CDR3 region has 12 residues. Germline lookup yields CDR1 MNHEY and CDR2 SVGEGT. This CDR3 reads CASSYSRVEQFF. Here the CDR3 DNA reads TGTGCCAGCAGTTACTCAAGGGTTGAGCAGTTCTTC.

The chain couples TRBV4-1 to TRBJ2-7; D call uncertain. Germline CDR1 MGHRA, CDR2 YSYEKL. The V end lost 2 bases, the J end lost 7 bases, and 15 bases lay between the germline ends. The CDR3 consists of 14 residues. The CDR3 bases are TGCGCCAGCAGCCAACAGCAGGAGTTAGGGGAGCAGTACTTC. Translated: CASSQQQELGEQYF.

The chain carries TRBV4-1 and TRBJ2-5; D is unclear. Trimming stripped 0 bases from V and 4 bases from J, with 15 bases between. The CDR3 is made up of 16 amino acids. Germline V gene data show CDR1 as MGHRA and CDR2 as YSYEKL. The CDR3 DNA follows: TGCGCCAGCAGCCAAGATTGGGGTCGACCAGTAGAGACCCAGTACTTC. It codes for CASSQDWGRPVETQYF.

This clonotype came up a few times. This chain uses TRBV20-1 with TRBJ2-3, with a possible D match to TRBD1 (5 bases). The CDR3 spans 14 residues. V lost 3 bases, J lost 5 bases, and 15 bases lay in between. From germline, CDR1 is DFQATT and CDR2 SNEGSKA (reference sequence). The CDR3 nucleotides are TGCAGTGCTAGCGTGGGCAGGGTCAGAGATACGCAGTATTTT. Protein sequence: CSASVGRVRDTQYF.

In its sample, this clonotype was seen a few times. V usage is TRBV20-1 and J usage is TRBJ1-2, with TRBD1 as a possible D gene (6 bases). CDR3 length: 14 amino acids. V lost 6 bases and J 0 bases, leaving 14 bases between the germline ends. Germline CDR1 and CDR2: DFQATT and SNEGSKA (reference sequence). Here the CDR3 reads CSAARQATNYGYTF. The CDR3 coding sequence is TGCAGTGCGGCCCGACAGGCGACTAACTATGGCTACACCTTC.

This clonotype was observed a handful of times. CDR3 sequence: CAISERYGLNTEAFF. The CDR3 DNA is TGTGCCATCAGTGAACGGTACGGGTTGAACACTGAAGCTTTCTTT. J is TRBJ1-1 and V is TRBV10-3; D not certain. The germline gives CDR1 ENHRY, CDR2 SYGVKD. The V and J ends lost 3 bases and 0 bases respectively, with 11 bases between them. The CDR3 contains 15 residues.

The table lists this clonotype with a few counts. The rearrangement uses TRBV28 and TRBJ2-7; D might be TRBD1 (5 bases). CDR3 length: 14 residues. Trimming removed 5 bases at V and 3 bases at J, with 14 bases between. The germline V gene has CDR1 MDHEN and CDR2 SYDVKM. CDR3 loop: CASSPPVDSYEQYF. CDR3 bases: TGTGCCAGCAGTCCTCCCGTTGACAGCTACGAGCAGTACTTC.

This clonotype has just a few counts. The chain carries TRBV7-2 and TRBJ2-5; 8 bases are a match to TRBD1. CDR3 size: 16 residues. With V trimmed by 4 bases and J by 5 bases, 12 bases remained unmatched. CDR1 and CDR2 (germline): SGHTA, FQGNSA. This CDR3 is CASSSRTGYYAETQYF. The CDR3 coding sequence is TGTGCCAGCAGCTCCCGGACAGGGTACTACGCGGAGACCCAGTACTTC. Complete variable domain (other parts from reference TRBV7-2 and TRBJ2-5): GAGVSQSPSNKVTEKGKDVELRCDPISGHTALYWYRQSLGQGLEFLIYFQGNSAPDKSGLPSDRFSAERTGGSVSTLTIQRTQQEDSAVYLCASSSRTGYYAETQYFGPGTRLLVL.

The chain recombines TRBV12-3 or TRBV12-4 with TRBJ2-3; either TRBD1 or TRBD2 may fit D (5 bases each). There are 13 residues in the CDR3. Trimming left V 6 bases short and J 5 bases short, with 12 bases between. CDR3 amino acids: CASSYQGRDTQYF. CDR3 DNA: TGTGCCAGCAGCTACCAGGGACGAGATACGCAGTATTTT.

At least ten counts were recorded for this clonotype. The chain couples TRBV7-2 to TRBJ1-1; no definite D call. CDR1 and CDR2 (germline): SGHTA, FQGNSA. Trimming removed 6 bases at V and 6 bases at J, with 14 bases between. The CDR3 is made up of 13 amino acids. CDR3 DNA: TGTGCCAGCAGTTCTAACGCAGTCTCTGAAGCTTTCTTT. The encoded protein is CASSSNAVSEAFF.

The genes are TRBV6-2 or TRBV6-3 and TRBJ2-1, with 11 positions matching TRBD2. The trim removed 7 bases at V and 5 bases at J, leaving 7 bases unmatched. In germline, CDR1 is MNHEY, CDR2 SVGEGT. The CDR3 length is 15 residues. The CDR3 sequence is CASTQLAGVNNEQFF. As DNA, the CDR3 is TGTGCCAGCACCCAACTAGCGGGAGTAAACAATGAGCAGTTCTTC.

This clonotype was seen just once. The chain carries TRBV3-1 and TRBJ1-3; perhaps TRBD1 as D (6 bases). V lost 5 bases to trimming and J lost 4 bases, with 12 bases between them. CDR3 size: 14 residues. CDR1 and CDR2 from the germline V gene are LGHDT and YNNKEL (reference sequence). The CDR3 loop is CASSSGGTGNTIYF. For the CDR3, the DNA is TGTGCCAGCAGCTCGGGGGGCACAGGAAACACCATATATTTT.

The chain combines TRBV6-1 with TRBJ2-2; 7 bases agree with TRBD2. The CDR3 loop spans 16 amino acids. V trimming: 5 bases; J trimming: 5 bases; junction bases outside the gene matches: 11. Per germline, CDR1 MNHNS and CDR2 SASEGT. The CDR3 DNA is TGTGCCAGCAGTCCCTCCCGACTAGCCGGGACCGGGGAGCTGTTTTTT. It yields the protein CASSPSRLAGTGELFF.

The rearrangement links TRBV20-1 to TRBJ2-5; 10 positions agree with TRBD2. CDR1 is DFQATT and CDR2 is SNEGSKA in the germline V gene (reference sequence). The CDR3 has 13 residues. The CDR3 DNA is TGCATTGCGCCGACTAGCGGGTTAGAGACCCAGTACTTC. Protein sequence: CIAPTSGLETQYF.

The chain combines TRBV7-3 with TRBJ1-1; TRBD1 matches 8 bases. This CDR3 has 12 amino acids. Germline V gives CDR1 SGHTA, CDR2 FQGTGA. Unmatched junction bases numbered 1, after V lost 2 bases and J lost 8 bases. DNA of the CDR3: TGTGCCAGCAGCTTAGACAGGGGAGAAGCTTTCTTT. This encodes CASSLDRGEAFF.

The CDR3 DNA sequence: TGTGCCAGCTCACCACGAACTAGCGTCATAACAGATACGCAGTATTTT. Translation: CASSPRTSVITDTQYF. The chain carries TRBV18 and TRBJ2-3; 7 nucleotides line up with TRBD2. V dropped 1 base and J dropped 3; count of bases not matched to a gene: 7. CDR1 is KGHSH and CDR2 is LQKENI in the germline V gene. The CDR3 has 16 amino acids.

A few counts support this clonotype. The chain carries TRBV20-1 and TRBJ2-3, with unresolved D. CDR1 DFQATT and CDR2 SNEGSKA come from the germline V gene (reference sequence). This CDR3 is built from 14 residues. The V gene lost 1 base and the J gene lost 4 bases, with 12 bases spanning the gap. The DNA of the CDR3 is TGCAGTGCTAGAGTATTCCCCTGGGCAGATACGCAGTATTTT. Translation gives CSARVFPWADTQYF.

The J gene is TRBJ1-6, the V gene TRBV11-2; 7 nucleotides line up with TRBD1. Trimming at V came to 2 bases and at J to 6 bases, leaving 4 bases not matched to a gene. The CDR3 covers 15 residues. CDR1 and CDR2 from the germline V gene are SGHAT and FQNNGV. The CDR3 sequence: CASSLRQGLNSPLHF. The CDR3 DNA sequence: TGTGCCAGCAGCTTACGACAGGGACTTAATTCACCCCTCCACTTT.

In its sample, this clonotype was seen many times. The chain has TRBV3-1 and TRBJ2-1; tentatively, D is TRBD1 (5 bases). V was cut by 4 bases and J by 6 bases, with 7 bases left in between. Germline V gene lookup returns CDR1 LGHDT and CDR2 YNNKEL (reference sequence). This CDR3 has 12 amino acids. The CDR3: CASSRQSNEQFF. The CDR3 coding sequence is TGTGCCAGCAGCCGACAGAGCAATGAGCAGTTCTTC.